This is a list of T cell receptor beta chains from one sample in a study of blood T cells in healthy people across ages. One entry per CDR3 protein, called by TCRdb with MiXCR from the 5' RACE reads. The table records 800,000 or so distinct CDR3 sequences, about 62% of them present only once. What was sequenced was blood. Receptor source: a young man in good health. Both conserved end residues are part of each CDR3. The D gene is left open where the match is weak. A row's size may be missing; if present it is once, few, many or a size class.

TRBD2,TRBV7-2,TRBJ2-5,NA,TGTGCCAGCAGCCTTAGCGGGGGGGTAGAGACCCAGTACTTC,CASSLSGGVETQYF
TRBD2,TRBV9,TRBJ2-1,NA,TGTGCCAGCAGCGTAGGGGGACTAGCGGGGGGCCCTAATGAGCAGTTCTTC,CASSVGGLAGGPNEQFF
TRBD1,TRBV20-1,TRBJ2-7,many,TGCAGTGCTAGAACCGACAGGGTCTACGAGCAGTACTTC,CSARTDRVYEQYF
NA,TRBV20-1,TRBJ2-7,NA,TGCAGTGCTGGCCCCGGGACCCCCGGGACCTACGAGCAGTACTTC,CSAGPGTPGTYEQYF
NA,TRBV12-3/TRBV12-4,TRBJ1-2,few,TGTGCCAGCAGTTTTCAAATCGCCCTAAACTATGGCTACACCTTC,CASSFQIALNYGYTF
NA,TRBV15,TRBJ1-6,few,TGTGCCACCAGCAGAGATAGGGGTCACACCCTCCACTTT,CATSRDRGHTLHF
NA,TRBV11-2,TRBJ1-2,NA,TGTGCCAGCAGCTTTGGGGGATCTAACTATGGCTACACCTTC,CASSFGGSNYGYTF
NA,TRBV29-1,TRBJ1-5,few,TGCAGCGCCCAAGGAGGGAGCAATCAGCCCCAGCATTTT,CSAQGGSNQPQHF
TRBD2,TRBV12-3/TRBV12-4,TRBJ2-1,NA,TGTGCCAGCAGTCCTTCCCTAGCGGGGGGTTCGTACAATGAGCAGTTCTTC,CASSPSLAGGSYNEQFF
NA,TRBV21-1,TRBJ2-1,many,TGTGCCAGCAGCAAGAGGGGGGCAACCTACAATGAGCAGTTCTTC,CASSKRGATYNEQFF
TRBD1,TRBV29-1,TRBJ2-1,NA,TGCAGCGTTGAAGGCCCTCGGACAGGGCAGCAGTTCTTC,CSVEGPRTGQQFF
TRBD1,TRBV7-2,TRBJ2-7,NA,TGTGCCAGCAGCGTAATGGGACAGGGGGCAGTGCAGTACTTC,CASSVMGQGAVQYF
NA,TRBV10-3,TRBJ2-7,NA,TGTGCCAGCAAGGGAGACACCTCCTACGAGCAGTACTTC,CASKGDTSYEQYF
NA,TRBV4-3,TRBJ1-4,NA,TGCGCCAGCAGCCAAGAAGAGGGATCCTTACCGGGAGAACTGTTTTTT,CASSQEEGSLPGELFF
TRBD1,TRBV29-1,TRBJ1-2,many,TGCAGCGTCGAATTAGGACAGGGGGCGGGATATGGCTACACCTTC,CSVELGQGAGYGYTF
NA,TRBV2,TRBJ2-1,NA,TGTGCCAGCAATGAAGGGCGGGGTCCCTTGGATGAGCAGTTCTTC,CASNEGRGPLDEQFF
NA,TRBV5-1,TRBJ1-2,NA,TGCGCCAGCAGCTTATCGCAGGGAGGAGGCCCTAACTATGGCTACACCTTC,CASSLSQGGGPNYGYTF
NA,TRBV5-1,TRBJ2-5,few,TGCGCCAGCAGCTTGGCCGGGGTGTTTCAAGAGACCCAGTACTTC,CASSLAGVFQETQYF
NA,TRBV7-9,TRBJ2-7,NA,TGTGCCAGCAGCCCAAAAGCCACGGGGTCCTACGAGCAGTACTTC,CASSPKATGSYEQYF
NA,TRBV4-3,TRBJ1-4,NA,TGCGCCAGCAGCCAAGACAGGGCAAGTGAAAAACTGTTTTTT,CASSQDRASEKLFF
NA,TRBV10-3,TRBJ2-1,few,TGTGCCATCAGTGGTTATAGCGGCTCCTACAATGAGCAGTTCTTC,CAISGYSGSYNEQFF
NA,TRBV20-1,TRBJ2-7,NA,TGCAGTGCTAGAGTCGGCAGGGGCTACGAGCAGTACTTC,CSARVGRGYEQYF
NA,TRBV4-3,TRBJ1-2,once,TGCGCCAGCAGCCAAGGACCAGGGACCCGCGATGGCTACACCTTC,CASSQGPGTRDGYTF
NA,TRBV5-1,TRBJ2-7,NA,TGCGCCAGCGGACTCAGGTTAAGCTCCTACGAGCAGTACTTC,CASGLRLSSYEQYF
TRBD1,TRBV20-1,TRBJ2-3,NA,TGCAGTGCAAGGACAGGGGGGTCTTGGAGAACAGATACGCAGTATTTT,CSARTGGSWRTDTQYF
TRBD2,TRBV29-1,TRBJ2-1,few,TGCAGCGTTGGGGAGCGGGGGGGGTACAATGAGCAGTTCTTC,CSVGERGGYNEQFF
NA,TRBV20-1,TRBJ1-5,NA,TGCAGTGCTAGAGTGGGTTCGACACATCTGGTATTTCCCCAGCATTTT,CSARVGSTHLVFPQHF
NA,TRBV4-3,TRBJ2-6,NA,TGCGCCAGCAACCAAGACGGAGGCAGCGCCGGGGCCAACGTCCTGACTTTC,CASNQDGGSAGANVLTF
NA,TRBV9,TRBJ2-3,NA,TGTGCCAGCAGCCCCTTGGGGCCTCAGAGTACAGATACGCAGTATTTT,CASSPLGPQSTDTQYF
NA,TRBV28,TRBJ2-3,NA,TGTGCCAGCAGTTTTCATGGCCCAGATCTGGATACGCAGTATTTT,CASSFHGPDLDTQYF
NA,TRBV12-3/TRBV12-4,TRBJ1-5,few,TGTGCCAGCAGTTCCCAGCGTGGAACATTATATAGCAATCAGCCCCAGCATTTT,CASSSQRGTLYSNQPQHF
TRBD1,TRBV5-1,TRBJ2-1,few,TGCGCCAGCCGGCCGGGACAGGGTTTCCACAATGAGCAGTTCTTC,CASRPGQGFHNEQFF
NA,TRBV12-3/TRBV12-4,TRBJ2-5,NA,TGTGCCAGCAGTTTAGCCCTCACGGAGACCCAGTACTTC,CASSLALTETQYF
NA,TRBV20-1,TRBJ1-2,few,TGCAGTGCTCCTCGACCGGGAACTGGCTACACCTTC,CSAPRPGTGYTF
TRBD1,TRBV20-1,TRBJ1-2,many,TGCAGTGCCGCGACAGGGATTCAGGTTGGCTACACCTTC,CSAATGIQVGYTF
NA,TRBV3-1,TRBJ2-3,NA,TGTGCCAGCAGCCAAGCAGGGCCCGATACGCAGTATTTT,CASSQAGPDTQYF
NA,TRBV15,TRBJ2-4,NA,TGTGCCACCAGCAGATTAGCTATGGAGGCCAAAAACATTCAGTACTTC,CATSRLAMEAKNIQYF
NA,TRBV30,TRBJ1-2,few,TGTGCCTGGAGAGGCCAGCTTAACTATGGCTACACCTTC,CAWRGQLNYGYTF
NA,TRBV6-5,TRBJ1-1,NA,TGTGCCAGCAGAGCATCACGGAACACTGAAGCTTTCTTT,CASRASRNTEAFF
TRBD1,TRBV9,TRBJ2-6,NA,TGTGCCAGCAGCGCAACCGGGACAGGGCATGGGGCCAACGTCCTGACTTTC,CASSATGTGHGANVLTF
TRBD2,TRBV4-3,TRBJ2-7,NA,TGCGCCAGCAGCCAAGTGAGAGCCTTAGTAGCGGGGGGCAACCAGTTTGGCGAGCAGTACTTC,CASSQVRALVAGGNQFGEQYF
TRBD1,TRBV6-5,TRBJ1-2,NA,TGTGCCAGCAGTTACATCCAGGACAGGGTGGGAGGCTACACCTTC,CASSYIQDRVGGYTF
NA,TRBV2,TRBJ2-2,NA,TGTGCCAGCAGTGAATCGGGGGCCGGGGAGCTGTTTTTT,CASSESGAGELFF
TRBD2,TRBV12-3/TRBV12-4,TRBJ2-7,few,TGTGCCAGCAGTTTGGGGGTTTTTAGCGGGGGGACAAACTACGAGCAGTACTTC,CASSLGVFSGGTNYEQYF
TRBD1,TRBV5-1,TRBJ2-3,NA,TGCGCCAGCAGCTTGGCCCGACTGGACAGGGGGCAAAGAGATACGCAGTATTTT,CASSLARLDRGQRDTQYF
NA,TRBV11-2,TRBJ2-1,NA,TGCATTGTCCGGAACTCCTACAATGAGCAGTTCTTC,CIVRNSYNEQFF
NA,TRBV21-1,TRBJ2-5,few,TGTGCCAGCAGCAAGTGCACAGCCCTGGGGGAGCAGTACTTC,CASSKCTALGEQYF
TRBD2,TRBV4-3,TRBJ2-7,few,TGCGCCAGCAGCCCGGGACGGGGACTAGCGGACCGACTGACCTACGAGCAGTACTTC,CASSPGRGLADRLTYEQYF
NA,TRBV14,TRBJ2-3,few,TGTGCCAGCCGCCGAGCAGATACGCAGTATTTT,CASRRADTQYF